Below are 15 T cell receptor beta chains sequenced from a single sample in a study of T cells in Graves' hyperthyroidism and ophthalmopathy. Template material for amplifying TCR beta CDR3 regions consisted of RNA transcripts. Initially, a first-round RT-PCR of the TCR CDR3 employed the HTBI primer set. One entry per CDR3 protein results from TCRdb running MiXCR on the multiplex PCR reads. The repertoire holds some 350,000 distinct CDR3 sequences, with roughly 15% as singletons. Source material: blood. These receptor sequences come from an older woman with Graves' ophthalmopathy.

The CDR3 sequence: CASSLGPQTGELFF. Here the CDR3 DNA reads TGTGCCAGCAGCTTGGGTCCGCAGACCGGGGAGCTGTTTTTT. The chain uses TRBV5-6 and TRBJ2-2; D ambiguous. V gave up 0 bases and J gave up 5 bases, with 8 bases separating them. Germline lookup yields CDR1 SGHDT and CDR2 YYEEEE. The CDR3 extends over 14 amino acids. Variable domain in full (rest from reference TRBV5-6 and TRBJ2-2): DAGVTQSPTHLIKTRGQQVTLRCSPKSGHDTVSWYQQALGQGPQFIFQYYEEEERQRGNFPDRFSGHQFPNYSSELNVNALLLGDSALYLCASSLGPQTGELFFGEGSRLTVL.

The sample holds many counts of this clonotype. One end of the junction varies from germline; a read error may be responsible. V usage is TRBV7-8 and J usage is TRBJ2-3, with 13 bases lining up with TRBD2. Germline lookup yields CDR1 SGHVS and CDR2 FQNEAQ. This CDR3 is 16 amino acids long. This chain's CDR3 is CASSSRTSGSKDTQYF. CDR3 coding DNA: TGTGCCAGCAGCTCCCGGACTAGCGGGAGCAAAGATACGCAGTATTTT.

In this sample, this clonotype turned up many times. The J gene is TRBJ1-1, the V gene TRBV27; D is perhaps TRBD1 (6 bases). CDR1 is MNHEY, CDR2 SMNVEV, per germline (reference sequence). The CDR3 loop spans 13 amino acids. Trimming cost V 5 bases and J 3 bases, with 10 bases left between them. This CDR3 is CASSIRQDTEAFF. The CDR3, as DNA: TGTGCCAGCAGTATTCGACAGGACACTGAAGCTTTCTTT.

The V call is TRBV5-4, the J call TRBJ2-5; TRBD2 is a possible D gene (6 bases). CDR3 length: 15 amino acids. V lost 2 bases, J lost 2 bases, and 13 bases lay in between. The germline V gene encodes CDR1 SGHNT and CDR2 YYREEE (reference sequence). The CDR3 nucleotides are TGTGCCAGCAGCTTTGCTGCGGGGCCTCAAGAGACCCAGTACTTC. It yields the protein CASSFAAGPQETQYF.

This clonotype was seen a handful of times. The chain has TRBV6-2 or TRBV6-3 and TRBJ2-7; a weak D match, TRBD2 (5 bases). V was cut by 7 bases and J by 6 bases, with 16 bases left in between. The CDR3 extends over 13 amino acids. Germline V CDR1 and CDR2: MNHEY, SVGEGT. CDR3 region: CASTEVGVVEQYF. CDR3 DNA sequence: TGTGCCAGCACGGAGGTGGGAGTGGTCGAGCAGTACTTC.

The V and J genes are TRBV29-1 and TRBJ2-1; 11 bases are shared with TRBD2. CDR1 is SQVTM, CDR2 ANQGSEA, per germline. J gave up 7 bases and V 4 bases, and 3 bases lay outside the gene matches. The length of the CDR3 is 13 residues. The CDR3 loop is CSVASGRWNEQFF. The CDR3 DNA sequence: TGCAGCGTTGCTAGCGGGAGGTGGAATGAGCAGTTCTTC.

On this clonotype: A much larger clone differs from this one at a single base, so this may be a read error. The chain joins TRBV5-1 to TRBJ2-3; maybe TRBD2 (5 bases). There are 15 residues in the CDR3. Germline V gives CDR1 SGHRS, CDR2 YFSETQ. CDR3 protein: CARSFKRATTDTQYF. CDR3 DNA: TGCGCCCGCAGCTTCAAGAGGGCAACCACAGATACGCAGTATTTT.

This clonotype was observed at least ten times. The chain uses TRBV12-3 or TRBV12-4 and TRBJ1-6; 7 positions agree with TRBD1. The CDR3 length is 14 residues. After removal of 6 bases from V and 10 bases from J, the junction contained 9 bases not matched to a gene. Here the CDR3 reads CASSLTGTRSPLHF. For the CDR3, the DNA is TGTGCCAGCAGCCTGACAGGGACTCGCTCACCCCTCCACTTT.

In this sample, this clonotype turned up many times. V and J are TRBV18 and TRBJ2-5; D is unclear. V was clipped by 2 bases and J by 5 bases, with 6 bases between them. The V gene's germline CDR1 is KGHSH and CDR2 LQKENI. CDR3 size: 12 residues. CDR3 sequence reads: CASSPESETQYF. DNA for the CDR3: TGTGCCAGCTCACCAGAGAGTGAGACCCAGTACTTC.

The genes are TRBV5-1 and TRBJ1-1; D gene uncertain. CDR1 is SGHRS, CDR2 YFSETQ, per germline. There are 16 residues in the CDR3. Trimming pared 4 bases from V and 0 bases from J, leaving 16 bases between. The CDR3 region has the DNA TGCGCCAGCAGCCCTACGGACGGGTACATGAACACTGAAGCTTTCTTT. Translated, it gives CASSPTDGYMNTEAFF. Full variable domain (rest looked up from reference TRBV5-1 and TRBJ1-1): KAGVTQTPRYLIKTRGQQVTLSCSPISGHRSVSWYQQTPGQGLQFLFEYFSETQRNKGNFPGRFSGRQFSNSRSEMNVSTLELGDSALYLCASSPTDGYMNTEAFFGQGTRLTVV.

The V and J genes are TRBV2 and TRBJ1-2, with 7 bases identical to TRBD1. The CDR3 contains 15 residues. The V gene's germline CDR1 is SNHLY and CDR2 FYNNEI. The ends lost 3 bases at V and 0 bases at J; junction bases unmatched: 4. In DNA form, the CDR3 reads TGTGCCAGCAGTGAGACAGGGCCCGCTAACTATGGCTACACCTTC. Translating it yields CASSETGPANYGYTF.

On this clonotype itself: This is likely a read error, given that the CDR3 carries no conserved phenylalanine or tryptophan at its end. The CDR3 protein is CASSGSYNEQFL. The CDR3 coding sequence is TGTGCCAGCAGTGGAAGTTACAATGAGCAGTTCCTC. The V call is TRBV27, the J call TRBJ2-1; D gene uncertain. This CDR3 has 12 residues. Germline V CDR1 and CDR2: MNHEY, SMNVEV (reference sequence). Between the trimmed V and J ends, which lost 5 bases and 4 bases, there was a span of 6 bases.

The chain is built from TRBV13 and TRBJ2-5, with TRBD2 matching over 12 bases. J lost 2 bases, V lost 5 bases, and 15 bases had no gene match. Germline lookup yields CDR1 PRHDT and CDR2 FYEKMQ (reference sequence). This CDR3 has 19 amino acids. This CDR3 is CASSRQGALAGGLQETQYF. CDR3 DNA sequence: TGTGCCAGCAGCCGACAGGGGGCACTAGCGGGAGGCCTTCAAGAGACCCAGTACTTC. Drawing the rest from reference TRBV13 and TRBJ2-5, the complete variable domain is AAGVIQSPRHLIKEKRETATLKCYPIPRHDTVYWYQQGPGQDPQFLISFYEKMQSDKGSIPDRFSAQQFSDYHSELNMSSLELGDSALYFCASSRQGALAGGLQETQYFGPGTRLLVL.

This clonotype was seen ten or more times. This chain uses TRBV19 with TRBJ1-5; D is undetermined. The germline CDR1 and CDR2 sequences are LNHDA and SQIVND (reference sequence). The CDR3 length is 13 residues. Between the trimmed V and J ends, which lost 8 bases and 7 bases, there was a span of 15 bases. CDR3 sequence: CASGDRRVQPQHF. CDR3 nucleotides: TGTGCCAGTGGTGACCGCCGAGTCCAGCCCCAGCATTTT. The complete variable domain, with remaining parts taken from reference TRBV19 and TRBJ1-5, reads DGGITQSPKYLFRKEGQNVTLSCEQNLNHDAMYWYRQDPGQGLRLIYYSQIVNDFQKGDIAEGYSVSREKKESFPLTVTSAQKNPTAFYLCASGDRRVQPQHFGDGTRLSIL.

The V call is TRBV3-1, the J call TRBJ2-1, with TRBD2 matching over 14 bases. The germline V gene has CDR1 LGHDT and CDR2 YNNKEL (reference sequence). This CDR3 is built from 16 residues. J gave up 5 bases and V 3 bases, and 3 bases lay outside the gene matches. The CDR3 sequence: CASSHGLAGGDNEQFF. The CDR3 coding sequence is TGTGCCAGCAGCCACGGACTAGCGGGAGGAGACAATGAGCAGTTCTTC.